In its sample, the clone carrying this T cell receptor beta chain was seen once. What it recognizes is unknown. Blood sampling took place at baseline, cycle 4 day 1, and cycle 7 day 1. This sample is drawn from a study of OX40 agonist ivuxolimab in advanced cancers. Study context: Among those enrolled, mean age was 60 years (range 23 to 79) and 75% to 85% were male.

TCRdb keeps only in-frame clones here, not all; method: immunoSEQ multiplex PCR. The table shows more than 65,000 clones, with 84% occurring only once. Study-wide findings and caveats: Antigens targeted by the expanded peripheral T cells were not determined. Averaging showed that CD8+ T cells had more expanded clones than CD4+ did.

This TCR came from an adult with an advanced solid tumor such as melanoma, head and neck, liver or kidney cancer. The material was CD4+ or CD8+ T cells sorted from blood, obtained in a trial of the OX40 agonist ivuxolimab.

The CDR3 reads CASSSGLLNTEAFF. As DNA, the CDR3 is TGTGCCAGCAGCAGCGGGCTTCTTAACACTGAAGCTTTCTTT. The rearrangement joins TRBV6-5 to TRBJ1-1, with D uncertain. The CDR3 is made up of 14 amino acids. CDR1 and CDR2 (germline): MNHEY, SVGAGI. V shed 6 bases and J shed 2 bases, with 13 bases lying between them.